This TCR beta chain was observed in a study of blood T cell repertoires in COVID-19. Study-wide context: Samples of COVID-19 (acute and convalescent) were obtained from the United States, Italy and Spain. In each case, the material was cDNA or gDNA derived from T cells, B-cell-depleted T cells, or PBMCs.

As originally analysed: Amplification of reference gene primers provided the estimated nucleated cell counts. Sequenced by immunoSEQ multiplex PCR; TCRdb stores in-frame clones only, minus some. That table gives V, J and clone size, and the DNA gave D and trimming. The sample consists of 90,000 to 120,000 clones, 80% to 85% of them appearing once. The V end lost 1 base, the J end lost 0 bases, and 14 bases lay between the germline ends. The CDR3 loop spans 18 amino acids. Germline V lookup: CDR1 SGHDT, CDR2 YYEEEE. This chain connects TRBV5-6 to TRBJ1-6; D uncertain. This receptor was taken from a man aged 70-80 years with acute or convalescent COVID-19. Sequenced sample: peripheral blood. CDR3 in amino acids: CASSLRVGSSSYNSPLHF. The DNA for the CDR3 is TGTGCCAGCAGCTTGAGGGTGGGGAGCAGCTCCTATAATTCACCCCTCCACTTT.